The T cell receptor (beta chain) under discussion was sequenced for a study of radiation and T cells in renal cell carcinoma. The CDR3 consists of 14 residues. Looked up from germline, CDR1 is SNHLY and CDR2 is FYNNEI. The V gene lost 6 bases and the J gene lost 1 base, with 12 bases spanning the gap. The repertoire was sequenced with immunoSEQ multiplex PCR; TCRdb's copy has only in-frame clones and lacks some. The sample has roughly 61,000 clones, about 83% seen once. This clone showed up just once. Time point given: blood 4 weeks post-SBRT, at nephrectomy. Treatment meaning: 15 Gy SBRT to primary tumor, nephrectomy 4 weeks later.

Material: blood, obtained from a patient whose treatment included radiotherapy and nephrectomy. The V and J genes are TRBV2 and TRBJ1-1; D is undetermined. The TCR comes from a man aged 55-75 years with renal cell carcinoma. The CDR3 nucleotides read TGTGCCAGCAGCTTCGACGGGCCGAACACTGAAGCTTTCTTT. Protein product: CASSFDGPNTEAFF.